What follows describes a single T cell receptor (beta chain). Its target is unknown. This entry comes from a study of response to subunit inactivated influenza vaccine. Study-level findings and limits: The authors put forward the suggestion that each seasonal influenza vaccination may bring in only a limited number of new T cells.

TCRdb re-analysed the RT-PCR reads in MiXCR, keeping a single row per CDR3 protein. The sample contains around 580,000 distinct CDR3 sequences, less than 15% of which appear only once. J lost 4 bases, V lost 5 bases, and 5 bases had no gene match. This CDR3 is 14 amino acids long. The specimen comprised PBMCs from blood, sampled approximately 12 days after vaccination. This sequence joins TRBV12-3 or TRBV12-4 and TRBJ1-2, with 9 positions matching TRBD1. The sequence came from a man in his fifties or sixties who received an inactivated influenza vaccine. CDR3 nucleotides: TGTGCCAGCAGTCCCGGACAGGGGATCTATGGCTACACCTTC. Translation gives CASSPGQGIYGYTF.